These 29 T cell receptor beta chains came from one sample sequenced in a study of human T cells and chemical hapten exposure. TCRdb analysed the RACE reads with MiXCR anew, one entry per CDR3 protein. The table has over 70,000 distinct CDR3 sequences, 14% seen once; the top ten hold 4.6%. The time point was: pre-sensitization, week 0. Treatment meaning: therapeutic diphenylcyclopropenone sensitization with weekly scalp DPC. Material: whole blood, obtained in connection with sensitization to the hapten diphenylcyclopropenone (DPC). These receptors originate from a woman between 50 and 59 years old with alopecia areata. Some clones in this sample may be carry-over from other donors' samples.

A word on this clonotype: An end of the junction differs from the germline gene, which may be a read error. The chain employs TRBV18 and TRBJ2-5; D gene uncertain. Germline V gene data show CDR1 as KGHSH and CDR2 as LQKENI. This CDR3 comprises 13 residues. The CDR3 here is CASPPNFGETQYF. The DNA for the CDR3 is TGTGCCAGCCCACCAAACTTCGGGGAGACCCAGTACTTC.

The rearrangement joins TRBV6-2 or TRBV6-3 to TRBJ2-4; 11 bases are shared with TRBD2. Germline V lookup: CDR1 MNHEY, CDR2 SVGEGT. This CDR3 is built from 14 residues. The J segment lost 6 bases and the V segment lost 6 bases, leaving 4 bases of the junction unmatched. The CDR3 here is CASRPGLAVNIQYF. The CDR3 region has the DNA TGTGCCAGCAGGCCGGGACTAGCGGTAAACATTCAGTACTTC.

This clonotype was seen only a few times. CDR3 protein: CASSSRLRDEAFF. CDR3 DNA: TGTGCCAGCAGCTCCCGCTTGCGGGATGAAGCTTTCTTT. V is TRBV7-2 and J is TRBJ1-1; D is uncertain. CDR3 size: 13 residues. The germline gives CDR1 SGHTA, CDR2 FQGNSA. Between the trimmed V and J ends, which lost 4 bases and 7 bases, there was a span of 13 bases.

The chain combines TRBV7-2 with TRBJ2-2, with 9 nucleotides matching TRBD1. The CDR3 spans 15 residues. The germline V gene has CDR1 SGHTA and CDR2 FQGNSA. V lost 6 bases to trimming and J lost 6 bases; unmatched junction nucleotides: 8. The CDR3 DNA sequence: TGTGCCAGCAGGTCCGGGACAGGGAAATCCGGGGAGCTGTTTTTT. This codes for CASRSGTGKSGELFF.

This clonotype has a handful of counts. This chain links TRBV18 with TRBJ2-5, with 9 bases identical to TRBD2. Germline-derived CDR1 and CDR2 are KGHSH and LQKENI. The CDR3 covers 22 residues. With V trimmed by 1 base and J by 3 bases, 24 bases remained unmatched. CDR3 DNA sequence: TGTGCCAGCTCACCACGTGTGCTCTCAGAAATGCTCACGACTAGCGGAAAAGAGACCCAGTACTTC. Translated: CASSPRVLSEMLTTSGKETQYF.

The V gene is TRBV23-1, the J gene TRBJ1-5, with 9 nucleotides matching TRBD1. TRBV23-1 carries the ORF label, with uncertain function. V trimming: 4 bases; J trimming: 0 bases; junction bases outside the gene matches: 7. This CDR3 contains 17 residues. For the CDR3, the DNA is TGCGCCAGCAGTCCAATGGACAGGGGATATAGCAATCAGCCCCAGCATTTT. Protein: CASSPMDRGYSNQPQHF.

This clonotype was seen more than once but under ten times. The gene calls are TRBV20-1 and TRBJ1-2; no clear D gene. Trimming took 3 bases from V and 8 from J, leaving 16 bases between them. Germline CDR1 and CDR2: DFQATT and SNEGSKA (reference sequence). This CDR3 has 13 amino acids. Here the CDR3 reads CSASPGSGNGYTF. DNA for the CDR3: TGCAGTGCTAGCCCCGGATCGGGGAACGGCTACACCTTC.

There are a few counts of this clonotype. The J gene is TRBJ1-2, the V gene TRBV3-1, with 10 bases identical to TRBD1. V shed 3 bases, J shed 6 bases, and the junction held 7 bases outside the gene matches. The CDR3 totals 15 residues. Germline CDR1 reads LGHDT; CDR2 reads YNNKEL (reference sequence). For the CDR3, the DNA is TGTGCCAGCAGCCATCCGGGACAGGGGTCGGATGGCTACACCTTC. Its translation is CASSHPGQGSDGYTF.

V gene TRBV19 combines with J gene TRBJ1-5; D is unresolved. The CDR3 sequence is 14 residues long. Germline values: CDR1 LNHDA, CDR2 SQIVND (reference sequence). Trimming removed 1 base at V and 1 base at J, with 5 bases between. CDR3 sequence (DNA): TGTGCCAGTAGTATAGGTCAGAGCAATCAGCCCCAGCATTTT. This encodes CASSIGQSNQPQHF.

Regarding this clonotype: The junction departs from germline at one end; a sequencing error may be responsible. CDR3 sequence (DNA): TGTGCCAGCAGATTAGACACAGGCCTCAATCAGCCCCAGCATTTT. Translated, it gives CASRLDTGLNQPQHF. The chain uses TRBV7-6 and TRBJ1-5, with a weak D call TRBD1 (5 bases). The CDR3 loop spans 15 amino acids. Germline V CDR1 and CDR2: SGHVS, FNYEAQ. The full variable domain, its missing parts supplied by reference TRBV7-6 and TRBJ1-5, is GAGVSQSPRYKVTKRGQDVALRCDPISGHVSLYWYRQALGQGPEFLTYFNYEAQQDKSGLPNDRFSAERPEGSISTLTIQRTEQRDSAMYRCASRLDTGLNQPQHFGDGTRLSIL.

In this sample, this clonotype turned up a few times. J is TRBJ2-2 and V is TRBV7-8; 9 bases are a match to TRBD1. In germline, CDR1 is SGHVS, CDR2 FQNEAQ. Unmatched junction bases numbered 14, after V lost 5 bases and J lost 7 bases. This CDR3 is built from 17 residues. CDR3 region: CASSMPGQGPRGGELFF. The CDR3 DNA follows: TGTGCCAGCAGCATGCCGGGACAGGGCCCTCGGGGCGGGGAGCTGTTTTTT.

This clonotype was counted ten times or more. The rearrangement uses TRBV20-1 and TRBJ2-5; D is perhaps TRBD1 (7 bases). Between the trimmed V and J ends, which lost 0 bases and 2 bases, there was a span of 10 bases. Germline CDR1 and CDR2: DFQATT and SNEGSKA (reference sequence). The CDR3 extends over 14 amino acids. CDR3 residues: CSAREAGGQETQYF. The CDR3 region has the DNA TGCAGTGCTAGAGAAGCAGGGGGGCAAGAGACCCAGTACTTC.

This clonotype was counted a few times. This rearrangement joins TRBV12-3 or TRBV12-4 to TRBJ1-3, with unresolved D. V lost 5 bases and J 2 bases, leaving 13 bases between the germline ends. The CDR3 covers 15 residues. CDR3 amino acids: CASSRSREAGNTIYF. CDR3 DNA sequence: TGTGCCAGCAGTCGTAGTAGGGAAGCTGGAAACACCATATATTTT.

This clonotype was observed a few times. This chain links TRBV20-1 with TRBJ1-5; D is unresolved. Per germline, CDR1 DFQATT and CDR2 SNEGSKA (reference sequence). The V and J ends lost 3 bases and 2 bases respectively, with 5 bases between them. The CDR3 is 12 residues long. CDR3 DNA sequence: TGCAGTGCTAGGTGGGGCAATCAGCCCCAGCATTTT. Protein sequence: CSARWGNQPQHF.

This clonotype was observed many times. This chain links TRBV29-1 with TRBJ1-1, with D perhaps TRBD1 (5 bases). V was clipped by 3 bases and J by 1 base, with 9 bases between them. CDR3 size: 13 residues. CDR1 and CDR2 (germline): SQVTM, ANQGSEA. The CDR3 sequence is CSVEETGNTEAFF. Here the CDR3 DNA reads TGCAGCGTTGAGGAAACAGGGAACACTGAAGCTTTCTTT.

Here the CDR3 DNA reads TGTGCCAGCAGCGACTCAGGGAGGATTGGGGAGCTGTTTTTT. Amino acids: CASSDSGRIGELFF. V usage is TRBV7-8 and J usage is TRBJ2-2, with a possible D match to TRBD2 (6 bases). Germline V CDR1 and CDR2: SGHVS, FQNEAQ. This CDR3 contains 14 residues. Between the trimmed V and J ends, which lost 5 bases and 8 bases, there was a span of 15 bases. The full variable domain, in which reference TRBV7-8 and TRBJ2-2 provide the parts outside the CDR3, is GAGVSQSPRYKVAKRGQDVALRCDPISGHVSLFWYQQALGQGPEFLTYFQNEAQLDKSGLPSDRFFAERPEGSVSTLKIQRTQQEDSAVYLCASSDSGRIGELFFGEGSRLTVL.

V is TRBV19 and J is TRBJ1-1; no reliable D call. The CDR3 length is 13 residues. V was trimmed by 2 bases and J by 1 base, leaving 5 bases between them. The V gene's germline CDR1 is LNHDA and CDR2 SQIVND (reference sequence). The CDR3 DNA reads as TGTGCCAGTAGTATAAGGAGGAACACTGAAGCTTTCTTT. As protein: CASSIRRNTEAFF.

This clonotype was seen a few times. This chain connects TRBV29-1 to TRBJ2-7; D call uncertain. The CDR3 extends over 13 amino acids. Germline CDR1 SQVTM, CDR2 ANQGSEA. V shed 4 bases and J shed 0 bases, with 10 bases lying between them. The CDR3 loop is CSVGVTASYEQYF. The CDR3 DNA reads TGCAGCGTTGGAGTGACGGCCTCCTACGAGCAGTACTTC.

The rearrangement joins TRBV11-2 to TRBJ2-7; TRBD1 is a possible D gene (5 bases). Germline CDR1 is SGHAT and CDR2 is FQNNGV. This CDR3 has 13 amino acids. The V end was cut by 5 bases, the J end by 7 bases, with 15 bases between. CDR3 sequence reads: CASSPIRTTEQYF. The CDR3 DNA reads as TGTGCCAGCAGCCCCATCCGGACAACAGAGCAGTACTTC.

This clonotype was found a few times. V usage is TRBV7-2 and J usage is TRBJ1-1, with a weak D call TRBD1 (5 bases). Germline V CDR1 and CDR2: SGHTA, FQGNSA. V lost 6 bases and J 1 base, leaving 12 bases between the germline ends. The CDR3 extends over 14 amino acids. As DNA, the CDR3 is TGTGCCAGCAGACCGGGACGATCGAACACTGAAGCTTTCTTT. This sequence encodes CASRPGRSNTEAFF.

V gene TRBV29-1 combines with J gene TRBJ2-1; D gene ambiguous. The V and J ends lost 6 bases and 5 bases respectively, with 5 bases between them. The CDR3 is made up of 10 amino acids. Germline CDR1 and CDR2: SQVTM and ANQGSEA. The CDR3 nucleotides read TGCAGCGTCAGTGACAATGAGCAGTTCTTC. It translates to CSVSDNEQFF.

DNA for the CDR3: TGTGCCAGCTCACCATGGGGGGCGTCCTACAATGAGCAGTTCTTC. It yields the protein CASSPWGASYNEQFF. This chain links TRBV18 with TRBJ2-1, with D perhaps TRBD1 or TRBD2 (6 bases each). This CDR3 has 15 residues. Germline lookup yields CDR1 KGHSH and CDR2 LQKENI. The V end was cut by 2 bases, the J end by 1 base, with 9 bases between.

This clonotype has a handful of counts. V and J are TRBV10-1 and TRBJ2-1; 9 bases are a match to TRBD2. The germline V gene has CDR1 WNHNN and CDR2 SYGVQD (reference sequence). The CDR3 covers 15 residues. Trimming cost V 4 bases and J 7 bases; bases outside gene matches: 8. This CDR3 reads CASSVQGGLANEQFF. In nucleotides, the CDR3 is TGCGCCAGCAGTGTCCAGGGGGGACTAGCAAATGAGCAGTTCTTC.

The V and J genes are TRBV6-6 and TRBJ2-7; D is unclear. Looked up from germline, CDR1 is MNHNY and CDR2 is SVGAGI (reference sequence). V gave up 2 bases and J gave up 0 bases, with 8 bases separating them. The CDR3 totals 14 residues. The CDR3 spells CASSYGYNSYEQYF. CDR3 DNA: TGTGCCAGCAGTTACGGCTATAACTCCTACGAGCAGTACTTC.

This clonotype was detected only a few times. V gene TRBV3-1 combines with J gene TRBJ1-6, with D possibly TRBD1 on 5 matching bases. CDR1 is LGHDT, CDR2 YNNKEL, per germline (reference sequence). The V and J ends lost 0 bases and 8 bases respectively, with 14 bases between them. This CDR3 comprises 16 residues. CDR3 residues: CASSQDGGDLYSPLHF. CDR3 nucleotides: TGTGCCAGCAGCCAAGATGGGGGAGACCTCTATTCACCCCTCCACTTT.

This chain connects TRBV20-1 to TRBJ2-7, with 10 positions matching TRBD2. Germline CDR1 DFQATT, CDR2 SNEGSKA (reference sequence). The CDR3 length is 17 residues. The junction had 11 bases not matched to a gene; V was cut back by 0 bases and J by 3 bases. As DNA, the CDR3 is TGCAGTGCTAGAGATACGGGACGGGGACTAGCGCTCTACGAGCAGTACTTC. Translated, it gives CSARDTGRGLALYEQYF.

The rearrangement links TRBV23-1 to TRBJ2-2, with D hard to call. TRBV23-1 is an ORF for which the function is uncertain. The CDR3 has 13 residues. CDR3 amino acids: CTLGFTNTGELFF. For the CDR3, the DNA is TGCACCTTAGGATTCACGAACACCGGGGAGCTGTTTTTT.

This clonotype was counted only a few times. The chain couples TRBV7-2 to TRBJ2-5, with TRBD2 identical over 10 bases. CDR1 and CDR2 (germline): SGHTA, FQGNSA. V trimming: 1 base; J trimming: 4 bases; junction bases outside the gene matches: 6. This CDR3 has 16 amino acids. As DNA, the CDR3 is TGTGCCAGCAGCTTAGGCTTAGCGGGAGGCGGAGAGACCCAGTACTTC. Translated, it gives CASSLGLAGGGETQYF.

This clonotype has ten or more counts. V usage is TRBV5-1 and J usage is TRBJ2-5; 7 nucleotides agree with TRBD1. V shed 0 bases, J shed 2 bases, and the junction held 4 bases outside the gene matches. This CDR3 is built from 15 residues. Germline V CDR1 and CDR2: SGHRS, YFSETQ. The CDR3 DNA follows: TGCGCCAGCAGCTTGGCTGGACAGGAACAAGAGACCCAGTACTTC. Protein: CASSLAGQEQETQYF.